This is a list of T cell receptor beta chains from one sample in a study of T cell repertoires in cytomegalovirus infection. MiXCR, applied by TCRdb to the reads, yields one record per CDR3 protein. This table has under 150,000 distinct CDR3 sequences, roughly 9% appearing once. The sample consisted of PBMCs. Source of these receptors: a human donor in good health (CMV status not recorded). Some clones in this sample may be carry-over from other donors' samples. Both conserved end residues are part of each CDR3. Fields, in order: D gene, J gene, clone size, V gene, CDR3 DNA, CDR3 protein. The D gene is left open where the match is weak. Size is omitted from some rows. Given values are once, few, many or a class for expanded clones.

-	TRBJ2-3	-	TRBV19	TGTGCCAGTGGGGGACATTCTATAGATACGCAGTATTTT	CASGGHSIDTQYF
-	TRBJ2-5	many	TRBV29-1	TGCAGCGTTCAAAAGGGGACAAAAGAAACAGAGACCCAGTACTTC	CSVQKGTKETETQYF
TRBD1	TRBJ2-3	many	TRBV7-6	TGTGCCAGCAGCTTAGCGGGACAGGGCGTTACAGATACGCAGTATTTT	CASSLAGQGVTDTQYF
-	TRBJ2-5	many	TRBV6-5	TGTGCCAGCAGGGGGTCGGGTGGTCCAGAGACCCAGTACTTC	CASRGSGGPETQYF
-	TRBJ2-1	many	TRBV14	TGTGCCAGCAGCCAGAGGACCATAGCGGCCAATGAGCAGTTCTTC	CASSQRTIAANEQFF
-	TRBJ1-1	-	TRBV5-1	TGCGCCAGCACTGCAACTAGCAGGGGAAACACTGAAGCTTTCTTT	CASTATSRGNTEAFF
-	TRBJ2-1	many	TRBV29-1	TGCAGCGTTGACTGGACAGAAAGTTACAATGAGCAGTTCTTC	CSVDWTESYNEQFF
TRBD2	TRBJ2-7	many	TRBV7-2	TGTGCCAGCAGCCGAACTTCTAGCGGGGGAACCTACGAGCAGTACTTC	CASSRTSSGGTYEQYF
TRBD2	TRBJ2-7	many	TRBV7-2	TGTGCCAGCAGCTTAGATTCGGGAGGCGTCTCCTACGAGCAGTACTTC	CASSLDSGGVSYEQYF
TRBD1	TRBJ2-3	few	TRBV11-2	TGTGCCAGCAGCATCACCGGGACAGCCACAGATACGCAGTATTTT	CASSITGTATDTQYF
-	TRBJ2-3	many	TRBV20-1	TGCAGTGCGGCGAGGGGGGGGGCTAGCACAGATACGCAGTATTTT	CSAARGGASTDTQYF
TRBD2	TRBJ2-3	many	TRBV12-3/TRBV12-4	TGTGCCAGCAGTTTTATGGCGGGGGGCCCAGATACGCAGTATTTT	CASSFMAGGPDTQYF
-	TRBJ1-2	many	TRBV28	TGTGCCAGCAGTCTCCCAGGGCATGGCTACACCTTC	CASSLPGHGYTF
-	TRBJ2-1	many	TRBV7-2	TGTGCCAGCAGCCCCGAGGCCGGGAATGAGCAGTTCTTC	CASSPEAGNEQFF
-	TRBJ2-2	few	TRBV20-1	TGCAGTGCTAGTCGTCAGGGGAAGAACACCGGGGAGCTGTTTTTT	CSASRQGKNTGELFF
TRBD1	TRBJ1-1	many	TRBV28	TGTGCCAGCAGTTCTCATACCGGGACAGGGAAGACTGAAGCTTTCTTT	CASSSHTGTGKTEAFF
-	TRBJ1-1	-	TRBV20-1	TGCAGTGCTAGTAAGGAAGCAGGGGTTCACACTGAAGCTTTCTTT	CSASKEAGVHTEAFF
-	TRBJ2-1	many	TRBV29-1	TGCAGCGCCTCATTCGGAGTGTGGGGAGAGCAGTTCTTC	CSASFGVWGEQFF
-	TRBJ1-5	-	TRBV12-3/TRBV12-4	TGTGCCAGCAGTCCCCTGGCAGGGGTTAACAATCAGCCCCAGCATTTT	CASSPLAGVNNQPQHF
-	TRBJ1-5	many	TRBV12-3/TRBV12-4	-	CASSFLADSNQPQHF
-	TRBJ2-5	few	TRBV14	TGTGCCAGCAGCCCAACCCCTTGGCATTTGGAGACCCAGTACTTC	CASSPTPWHLETQYF
-	TRBJ1-5	many	TRBV20-1	TGCAGTGCTAGATCCCCGGGACACCTAAATAGCAATCAGCCCCAGCATTTT	CSARSPGHLNSNQPQHF
-	TRBJ1-5	many	TRBV7-2	TGTGCCAGCAGCTTAGTTTGGTCCCTTACGTATCAGCCCCAGCATTTT	CASSLVWSLTYQPQHF
TRBD1	TRBJ1-2	-	TRBV29-1	TGCAGCGTTGAAGATCAGCAGGGGGAAGGCTACACCTTC	CSVEDQQGEGYTF
TRBD1	TRBJ1-1	-	TRBV19	TGTGCCAGTATTAATATGGCAGGGGGCGGACGGAACACTGAAGCTTTCTTT	CASINMAGGGRNTEAFF
-	TRBJ2-1	many	TRBV7-9	TGTGCCAGCAGCCCCTCAGAAGTAACCTACAATGAGCAGTTCTTC	CASSPSEVTYNEQFF
-	TRBJ1-1	many	TRBV4-2	TGTGCCAGCAGCCAAGATAATAACAGACGCACTGAAGCTTTCTTT	CASSQDNNRRTEAFF
-	TRBJ2-2	few	TRBV19	TGTGCCAGTAGTAACCGGGGGCTGAACACCGGGGAGCTGTTTTTT	CASSNRGLNTGELFF
TRBD1	TRBJ2-5	many	TRBV6-6	TGTGCCAGCAGTCAAACAGGGGAACGAGAGACCCAGTACTTC	CASSQTGERETQYF
TRBD1	TRBJ2-1	many	TRBV7-2	TGTGCCAGCAGCTTGGACAGGGGGCTTTACAATGAGCAGTTCTTC	CASSLDRGLYNEQFF
-	TRBJ1-5	many	TRBV29-1	TGCAGCGTTGCTAAGAGCCCAGATCAGCCCCAGCATTTT	CSVAKSPDQPQHF
-	TRBJ2-2	few	TRBV20-1	TGCAGTGCTAGGTCGGGAAGGATGGACACCGGGGAGCTGTTTTTT	CSARSGRMDTGELFF
TRBD1	TRBJ1-2	few	TRBV6-6	TGTGCCAGCAGCGAACAGGGGGCACGGTATGGCTACACCTTC	CASSEQGARYGYTF
-	TRBJ2-5	few	TRBV20-1	TGCAGTGCTAGAGATCCCGGCCAGCAAGAGACCCAGTACTTC	CSARDPGQQETQYF
TRBD1	TRBJ1-1	many	TRBV7-2	TGTGCCAGCAGCTTAACCAGGGGGCGGACTGAAGCTTTCTTT	CASSLTRGRTEAFF
TRBD2	TRBJ2-1	many	TRBV6-5	TGTGCCAGCAGTTACGCAAGACGACTAGCGGGGTCTCTTCAGTTCTTC	CASSYARRLAGSLQFF
-	TRBJ2-1	many	TRBV20-1	TGCAGTGCTAGAGATAGTTATGAGCAGTTCTTC	CSARDSYEQFF
-	TRBJ1-4	many	TRBV29-1	TGCAGCGTTCTGCACGATGAAAAACTGTTTTTT	CSVLHDEKLFF
-	TRBJ2-3	-	TRBV9	TGTGCCAGCAGCATTCGGTTGGCAGATACGCAGTATTTT	CASSIRLADTQYF
TRBD1	TRBJ1-4	many	TRBV4-2	TGTGCCAGCAGCCAAGAGGACAGGGACAATGAAAAACTGTTTTTT	CASSQEDRDNEKLFF
TRBD1	TRBJ1-1	-	TRBV28	TGTGCCAGCTTTGGACCTAACAGGGGCATGAACACTGAAGCTTTCTTT	CASFGPNRGMNTEAFF
-	TRBJ1-1	-	TRBV30	TGTGCCTGGATGTCGGGGGCCCCTGAAGCTTTCTTT	CAWMSGAPEAFF
TRBD2	TRBJ2-4	few	TRBV12-3/TRBV12-4	TGTGCCAGCCCCCCGGGAGGAGCCAAAAACATTCAGTACTTC	CASPPGGAKNIQYF
-	TRBJ1-6	many	TRBV20-1	TGCAGTGCTAGGGAGCCGGCAGGGGACAATTCACCCCTCCACTTT	CSAREPAGDNSPLHF
-	TRBJ2-7	many	TRBV7-9	TGTGCCAGCAGCTTCGACGCAGGCTACGAGCAGTACTTC	CASSFDAGYEQYF
-	TRBJ1-1	many	TRBV11-2	TGTGCCAGCAGCTTAGCATCAGGGGCTGCTGAAGCTTTCTTT	CASSLASGAAEAFF
-	TRBJ2-1	many	TRBV6-5	TGTGCCAGCAGTTCCAGGGCCATACCTCCCTACAATGAGCAGTTCTTC	CASSSRAIPPYNEQFF
TRBD2	TRBJ2-3	many	TRBV27	TGTGCCAGCAGTTTATCGCTAGCGGTGAGCACAGATACGCAGTATTTT	CASSLSLAVSTDTQYF
-	TRBJ1-4	many	TRBV7-2	TGTGCCAGCAGCCCCAGCCCAACTAATGAAAAACTGTTTTTT	CASSPSPTNEKLFF
-	TRBJ2-3	many	TRBV7-2	TGTGCCAGCAGCTTAGCCCAATCCGCAGATACGCAGTATTTT	CASSLAQSADTQYF
-	TRBJ1-4	many	TRBV12-3/TRBV12-4	TGTGCCAGCAGTTTCGGAGAAAAACTGTTTTTT	CASSFGEKLFF
-	TRBJ1-2	many	TRBV19	TGTGCCAGTAGTCCATTAGCTGGGGGCTACACCTTC	CASSPLAGGYTF
-	TRBJ1-1	many	TRBV4-1	TGCGCCAGCCGCACGGAGAACATGAACACTGAAGCTTTCTTT	CASRTENMNTEAFF
TRBD1	TRBJ1-2	many	TRBV20-1	TGCAGTGCTCGGGGGACAGGGGCTGAAAGCTATGGCTACACCTTC	CSARGTGAESYGYTF